The T cell receptor beta chain described here comes from a study of OX40 agonist ivuxolimab in advanced cancers. About the study: Patients were dosed intravenously with ivuxolimab at 0.01 to 10 mg/kg every 2 weeks. Findings and caveats of the study: Among patients with partial responses at 0.1-3.0 mg/kg, clonal expansion was among the lowest.

Autoimmune disease history or systemic immunosuppression led to patient exclusion. This clone has just one count. Its specificity is not known. The CDR3 extends over 14 amino acids. V gave up 7 bases and J gave up 7 bases, with 17 bases separating them. The germline CDR1 and CDR2 sequences are MNHNS and SASEGT. The table came from immunoSEQ multiplex PCR; TCRdb's copy has only in-frame clones and leaves some out. This sample carries under 70,000 clones, roughly 84% of them seen once, and the ten largest clones take approximately 2%. The TCR comes from an adult with an advanced solid tumor such as melanoma, head and neck, liver or kidney cancer. Material: CD4+ or CD8+ T cells sorted from blood, obtained in a trial of the OX40 agonist ivuxolimab. The V and J genes are TRBV6-1 and TRBJ1-5; D possibly corresponds to TRBD1 (5 bases). For the CDR3, the DNA is TGTGCCAGCACCCAGGGAATAGGAGGACAGCCCCAGCATTTT. The encoded protein is CASTQGIGGQPQHF.